A selection of T cell receptor beta chains follows, all from one sample in a study of control samples from healthy donors and cancer patients. The table came from immunoSEQ multiplex PCR; TCRdb's copy has only in-frame clones and leaves some out. The repertoire holds approximately 160,000 clones, with around 90% as singletons. Material for sequencing was blood. The origin of the receptors is a woman aged 25 to 39 in good health. The CDR3 runs from the conserved cysteine through the conserved F or W. Each record gives: V gene, J gene, D gene, clone size, CDR3 DNA, CDR3 protein. D genes are given only for firm matches. Expanded clones get a size class; other rows say once, few or many, or leave the size out.

v_call: TRBV6-4
j_call: TRBJ2-1
d_call: .
clone_size: .
cdr3_nt: TGTGCCAGCAGTGACTCGGCCTTCTCCTACAATGAGCAGTTCTTC
cdr3_aa: CASSDSAFSYNEQFF

v_call: TRBV28
j_call: TRBJ2-7
d_call: .
clone_size: .
cdr3_nt: TGTGCCAGCAGCTCCGGGACATTCCACGAGCAGTACTTC
cdr3_aa: CASSSGTFHEQYF

v_call: TRBV4-1
j_call: TRBJ1-1
d_call: .
clone_size: .
cdr3_nt: TGCGCCAGCAGAGGCCCACCGGGGCAGGATGCTTTCTTT
cdr3_aa: CASRGPPGQDAFF

v_call: TRBV7-9
j_call: TRBJ2-3
d_call: TRBD1
clone_size: .
cdr3_nt: TGTGCCAGCAGCACCCCGGGACAGGGGTCAGATACGCAGTATTTT
cdr3_aa: CASSTPGQGSDTQYF

v_call: TRBV4-3
j_call: TRBJ2-1
d_call: .
clone_size: .
cdr3_nt: TGCGCCAGCAGCCAAGTGAGTCTGGCGGGACCGCTCTACAATGAGCAGTTCTTC
cdr3_aa: CASSQVSLAGPLYNEQFF

v_call: TRBV5-1
j_call: TRBJ2-1
d_call: .
clone_size: .
cdr3_nt: TGCGCCAGCAGCTTGGGCCTCAATGAGCAGTTCTTC
cdr3_aa: CASSLGLNEQFF

v_call: TRBV18
j_call: TRBJ2-7
d_call: .
clone_size: .
cdr3_nt: TGTGCCAGCTCAACGACACCCCGCTACGAGCAGTACTTC
cdr3_aa: CASSTTPRYEQYF

v_call: TRBV5-8
j_call: TRBJ1-5
d_call: .
clone_size: .
cdr3_nt: TGTGCCAGCAGCCCGGAGCCCATCGCAGGGGTTCAGCCCCAGCATTTT
cdr3_aa: CASSPEPIAGVQPQHF

v_call: TRBV12-3/TRBV12-4
j_call: TRBJ2-7
d_call: .
clone_size: .
cdr3_nt: TGTGCCAGCAGTTTGGGCGGACTCTACGAGCAGTACTTC
cdr3_aa: CASSLGGLYEQYF

v_call: TRBV6-6
j_call: TRBJ1-3
d_call: .
clone_size: once
cdr3_nt: TGTGCCAGCAGTAGGGACAACTCTGGAAACACCATATATTTT
cdr3_aa: CASSRDNSGNTIYF

v_call: TRBV28
j_call: TRBJ1-2
d_call: .
clone_size: .
cdr3_nt: TGTGCCAGCAGTACGGGCGGAGCAGCTAACTATGGCTACACCTTC
cdr3_aa: CASSTGGAANYGYTF

v_call: TRBV27
j_call: TRBJ2-7
d_call: TRBD1
clone_size: .
cdr3_nt: TGTGCCAGCAGCTGGACAGGAACAATGCGCTACGAGCAGTACTTC
cdr3_aa: CASSWTGTMRYEQYF

v_call: TRBV28
j_call: TRBJ2-5
d_call: .
clone_size: .
cdr3_nt: TGTGCCACCAGGCGCCTCGAGAAAGAGACCCAGTACTTC
cdr3_aa: CATRRLEKETQYF

v_call: TRBV7-3
j_call: TRBJ2-1
d_call: TRBD2
clone_size: .
cdr3_nt: TGTGCCAGCAGCTTATTCCTAGCGGGAGCGTCTAGGAATGAGCAGTTCTTC
cdr3_aa: CASSLFLAGASRNEQFF

v_call: TRBV7-9
j_call: TRBJ1-3
d_call: .
clone_size: .
cdr3_nt: TGTGCCAGCAGCTTGATCGATCTCTCTGGAAACACCATATATTTT
cdr3_aa: CASSLIDLSGNTIYF

v_call: TRBV10-1
j_call: TRBJ1-1
d_call: .
clone_size: .
cdr3_nt: TGCGCCAGCAGTGATGAGAAGAACACTGAAGCTTTCTTT
cdr3_aa: CASSDEKNTEAFF

v_call: TRBV19
j_call: TRBJ2-1
d_call: TRBD2
clone_size: few
cdr3_nt: TGTGCCAGTAGCATGGGGCTAGCGGGTGTCAATGAGCAGTTCTTC
cdr3_aa: CASSMGLAGVNEQFF

v_call: TRBV28
j_call: TRBJ2-2
d_call: .
clone_size: .
cdr3_nt: TGTGCCAGCACTTTTATGTTCGCGAACACCGGGGAGCTGTTTTTT
cdr3_aa: CASTFMFANTGELFF

v_call: TRBV15
j_call: TRBJ2-1
d_call: .
clone_size: .
cdr3_nt: TGTGCCACCAGCCCATCCCAGGCGGGCAAGTCCTACAATGAGCAGTTCTTC
cdr3_aa: CATSPSQAGKSYNEQFF

v_call: TRBV2
j_call: TRBJ1-5
d_call: TRBD1
clone_size: once
cdr3_nt: TGTGCCAGCAGTGAAGACAGGGGTCGGAATCAGCCCCAGCATTTT
cdr3_aa: CASSEDRGRNQPQHF

v_call: TRBV14
j_call: TRBJ2-3
d_call: .
clone_size: .
cdr3_nt: TGTGCCAGCAGCCAATGGACCACCTACCCAGATACGCAGTATTTT
cdr3_aa: CASSQWTTYPDTQYF

v_call: TRBV7-9
j_call: TRBJ2-3
d_call: TRBD2
clone_size: .
cdr3_nt: TGTGCCAGCAAAACTAGCGGGGGTCGCCGCACAGATACGCAGTATTTT
cdr3_aa: CASKTSGGRRTDTQYF

v_call: TRBV23-1
j_call: TRBJ2-1
d_call: TRBD2
clone_size: .
cdr3_nt: TGCGCCCCACTAGCGGGAGGGCCGAGAGACTCCTACAATGAGCAGTTCTTC
cdr3_aa: CAPLAGGPRDSYNEQFF

v_call: TRBV20-1
j_call: TRBJ1-2
d_call: .
clone_size: once
cdr3_nt: TGCAGTGCTAGTAGTGTTGGGGGACGTCCTAACTATGGCTACACCTTC
cdr3_aa: CSASSVGGRPNYGYTF

v_call: TRBV7-2
j_call: TRBJ2-7
d_call: .
clone_size: .
cdr3_nt: TGTGCCAGCAGCTTAGGAGGTGGGTCCCCCTACGAGCAGTACTTC
cdr3_aa: CASSLGGGSPYEQYF

v_call: TRBV12-3/TRBV12-4
j_call: TRBJ2-7
d_call: .
clone_size: .
cdr3_nt: TGTGCCAGCAGTTTCGGACAGACCTACGAGCAGTACTTC
cdr3_aa: CASSFGQTYEQYF

v_call: TRBV11-2
j_call: TRBJ2-2
d_call: TRBD2
clone_size: .
cdr3_nt: TGTGCCAGCAGCTTTCCGGGACTAGCGTTCACCGGGGAGCTGTTTTTT
cdr3_aa: CASSFPGLAFTGELFF

v_call: TRBV2
j_call: TRBJ2-7
d_call: .
clone_size: .
cdr3_nt: TGTGCCAGCAGTGACGGAGAGGCAGGCTCCTACGAGCAGTACTTC
cdr3_aa: CASSDGEAGSYEQYF

v_call: TRBV11-3
j_call: TRBJ2-5
d_call: TRBD1
clone_size: .
cdr3_nt: TGTGCCAGCAGCTCCGGACAGGGAAACCAAGAGACCCAGTACTTC
cdr3_aa: CASSSGQGNQETQYF

v_call: TRBV5-5
j_call: TRBJ2-3
d_call: .
clone_size: .
cdr3_nt: TGTGCCAGCAGCTTGGGGGATACGCAGTATTTT
cdr3_aa: CASSLGDTQYF

v_call: TRBV11-2
j_call: TRBJ2-5
d_call: .
clone_size: .
cdr3_nt: TGTGCCAGCAGCCGCTGGTCGGAGACCCAGTACTTC
cdr3_aa: CASSRWSETQYF

v_call: TRBV28
j_call: TRBJ1-4
d_call: .
clone_size: .
cdr3_nt: TGTGCCAGCAGCCCCGGGACGGAGAGTGAAAAACTGTTTTTT
cdr3_aa: CASSPGTESEKLFF

v_call: TRBV4-1
j_call: TRBJ1-4
d_call: TRBD1
clone_size: .
cdr3_nt: TGCGCCAGCAGCCACCAGACAGGGGGCGATGAAAAACTGTTTTTT
cdr3_aa: CASSHQTGGDEKLFF

v_call: TRBV6-5
j_call: TRBJ2-7
d_call: .
clone_size: .
cdr3_nt: TGTGCCAGCAGTCCTCGACAGGCTCGTTACGAGCAGTACTTC
cdr3_aa: CASSPRQARYEQYF

v_call: TRBV20-1
j_call: TRBJ2-5
d_call: TRBD2
clone_size: .
cdr3_nt: TGCAGTGCTAGTGGCTCTAGCGGACAAGAGACCCAGTACTTC
cdr3_aa: CSASGSSGQETQYF

v_call: TRBV12-3/TRBV12-4
j_call: TRBJ1-1
d_call: .
clone_size: .
cdr3_nt: TGTGCCAGCAGTTTTTCCGCGTTCGCTGAAGCTTTCTTT
cdr3_aa: CASSFSAFAEAFF

v_call: TRBV5-1
j_call: TRBJ2-1
d_call: TRBD2
clone_size: .
cdr3_nt: TGCGCCAGCAGCTTCGTGACTAGCGGAAACAATGAGCAGTTCTTC
cdr3_aa: CASSFVTSGNNEQFF

v_call: TRBV2
j_call: TRBJ1-2
d_call: .
clone_size: once
cdr3_nt: TGTGCCAGCAGGGTAGGACGGGGCCTCTATGGCTACACCTTC
cdr3_aa: CASRVGRGLYGYTF

v_call: TRBV5-6
j_call: TRBJ1-1
d_call: TRBD1
clone_size: .
cdr3_nt: TGTGCCAGCAGCTTGAGGTATTCCTGGGACAGAGACACTGAAGCTTTCTTT
cdr3_aa: CASSLRYSWDRDTEAFF

v_call: TRBV7-4
j_call: TRBJ2-1
d_call: TRBD2
clone_size: .
cdr3_nt: TGTGCCAGCAGCTTAGGCGTAAGGACTAGCGGGAGCTCCTACAATGAGCAGTTCTTC
cdr3_aa: CASSLGVRTSGSSYNEQFF

v_call: TRBV6-4
j_call: TRBJ1-2
d_call: .
clone_size: .
cdr3_nt: TGTGCCAGCAGAGTCAGGGGCGACCCTAACTATGGCTACACCTTC
cdr3_aa: CASRVRGDPNYGYTF

v_call: TRBV12-5
j_call: TRBJ2-7
d_call: TRBD2
clone_size: .
cdr3_nt: TGTGCTAGTGGTTTGGTAGGGACTAGCGGGGTAACCTACGAGCAGTACTTC
cdr3_aa: CASGLVGTSGVTYEQYF

v_call: TRBV9
j_call: TRBJ2-1
d_call: .
clone_size: .
cdr3_nt: TGTGCCAGCAGCGTAGCCATGGCCTCCTCCTACAATGAGCAGTTCTTC
cdr3_aa: CASSVAMASSYNEQFF

v_call: TRBV5-1
j_call: TRBJ1-1
d_call: .
clone_size: .
cdr3_nt: TGCGCCAGCAGCTTGTCGGGGGGCCCTTTCGCGGTGAACACTGAAGCTTTCTTT
cdr3_aa: CASSLSGGPFAVNTEAFF

v_call: TRBV9
j_call: TRBJ2-7
d_call: TRBD2
clone_size: .
cdr3_nt: TGTGCCAGCAGTGGGTCTAGCGGGTCCGACGAGCAGTACTTC
cdr3_aa: CASSGSSGSDEQYF

v_call: TRBV24-1
j_call: TRBJ2-1
d_call: TRBD1
clone_size: .
cdr3_nt: TGTGCCACCAGTGATCCCGGGACAGGTGGGTCTTCCTACAATGAGCAGTTCTTC
cdr3_aa: CATSDPGTGGSSYNEQFF